This T cell receptor (beta chain) originates from a study of OX40 agonist ivuxolimab in advanced cancers. Only in-frame clones appear in the TCRdb table, and some are missing; sequencing was by immunoSEQ multiplex PCR. The table records around 20,000 clones, around three quarters of them present only once. The sample here was CD4+ or CD8+ T cells sorted from blood, taken in a trial of the OX40 agonist ivuxolimab. This TCR was recovered from an adult with an advanced solid tumor such as melanoma, head and neck, liver or kidney cancer.

The CDR3 bases are TGCGCCAGCAGCCAGTCGGGGCAAGAGACCCAGTACTTC. This sequence encodes CASSQSGQETQYF. This chain links TRBV10-2 with TRBJ2-5, with a tentative D call TRBD2 (5 bases). With 6 bases removed from V and 2 bases from J, the gap between germline ends came to 10 bases. The CDR3 loop spans 13 amino acids. Looked up from germline, CDR1 is WSHSY and CDR2 is SAAADI.